This TCR beta chain is from a study of T cell repertoires in cytomegalovirus infection. About the research overall: Public signatures in TCR beta pointed to CMV infection and matching HLA type.

TCRdb re-called the reads with MiXCR, one entry per CDR3 protein. The sample includes roughly 230,000 distinct CDR3 sequences, approximately 15% of them seen just once. This clonotype was recorded many times. The CDR3 sequence is 15 residues long. The trim removed 6 bases at V and 1 base at J, leaving 5 bases unmatched. CDR1 is MDHEN, CDR2 SYDVKM, per germline. The chain employs TRBV28 and TRBJ2-5; 10 bases are a match to TRBD2. The sequenced sample consisted of CD8+ T cells from PBMCs. The clonotype comes from a human donor in good health (CMV status not recorded). Some clones in this sample may be carry-over from other donors' samples. CDR3 coding DNA: TGTGCCAGCAGCTTTGGACTAGCGGTCCAAGAGACCCAGTACTTC. Translated, it gives CASSFGLAVQETQYF. Supplemented by reference TRBV28 and TRBJ2-5, the full variable domain reads DVKVTQSSRYLVKRTGEKVFLECVQDMDHENMFWYRQDPGLGLRLIYFSYDVKMKEKGDIPEGYSVSREKKERFSLILESASTNQTSMYLCASSFGLAVQETQYFGPGTRLLVL.